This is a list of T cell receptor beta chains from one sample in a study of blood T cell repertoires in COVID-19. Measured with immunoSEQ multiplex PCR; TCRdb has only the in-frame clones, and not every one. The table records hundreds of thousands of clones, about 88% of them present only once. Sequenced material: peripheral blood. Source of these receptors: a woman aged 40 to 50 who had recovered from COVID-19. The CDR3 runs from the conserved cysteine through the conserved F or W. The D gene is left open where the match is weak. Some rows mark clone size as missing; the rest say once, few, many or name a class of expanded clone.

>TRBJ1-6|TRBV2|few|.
TGTGCCAGCAGTGTGGGGCGGGAAAATTCACCCCTCCACTTT
CASSVGRENSPLHF
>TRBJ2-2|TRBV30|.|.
TGTGCCTGGAGTGTACACAACACCGGGGAGCTGTTTTTT
CAWSVHNTGELFF
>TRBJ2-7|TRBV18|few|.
TGTGCCAGCTCGTCCGGTGTTGGTGAGCAGTACTTC
CASSSGVGEQYF
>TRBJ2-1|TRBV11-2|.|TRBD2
TGTGCCAGCAGCCTCTACGGGACTAGCGGGGGGCCCACCTACAATGAGCAGTTCTTC
CASSLYGTSGGPTYNEQFF
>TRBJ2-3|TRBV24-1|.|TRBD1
TGTGCCACCAGTCTGGCAGGGGGCGAAGATACGCAGTATTTT
CATSLAGGEDTQYF
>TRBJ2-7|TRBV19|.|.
TGTGCCAGTAGTGGGCATCGGGACATCTACTCCTACGAGCAGTACTTC
CASSGHRDIYSYEQYF
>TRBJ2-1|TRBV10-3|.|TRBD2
TGTGCCATCAGTTTAGGGACTAGTTCCTCCTACAATGAGCAGTTCTTC
CAISLGTSSSYNEQFF
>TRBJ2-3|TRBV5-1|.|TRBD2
TGCGCCAGCAGCAATCAACTAGCGGGTCCCACAGATACGCAGTATTTT
CASSNQLAGPTDTQYF
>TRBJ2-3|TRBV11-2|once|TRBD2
TGTGCCAGCAGCTCCGACCCGGGACTAGCGGTAGATACGCAGTATTTT
CASSSDPGLAVDTQYF
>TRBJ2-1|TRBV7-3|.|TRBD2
TGTGCCAGCAGCTTGACGGGACTAAATGAGCAGTTCTTC
CASSLTGLNEQFF
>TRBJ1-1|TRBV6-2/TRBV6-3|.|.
TGTGCCAGCAGTAGGAACAGGGACACTGAAGCTTTCTTT
CASSRNRDTEAFF
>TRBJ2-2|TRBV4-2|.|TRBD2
TGTGCCAGCAGCCAAGAACTAGCGGGGGCCTCGAACACCGGGGAGCTGTTTTTT
CASSQELAGASNTGELFF
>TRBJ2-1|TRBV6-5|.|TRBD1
TGTGCCAGTTTGGACAGGGGGTACAATGAGCAGTTCTTC
CASLDRGYNEQFF
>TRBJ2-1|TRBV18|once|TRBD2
TGTGCCAGCTCGCCAAGGACTAGCGGGGGGGCGTGGGAGCAGTTCTTC
CASSPRTSGGAWEQFF
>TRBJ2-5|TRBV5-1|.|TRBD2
TGCGCCAGCAGCTTGGACGGGACTAGCGTAAACCAAGAGACCCAGTACTTC
CASSLDGTSVNQETQYF
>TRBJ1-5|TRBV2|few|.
TGTGCCAGCAGTGTCCAGTTAAGTAGCAATCAGCCCCAGCATTTT
CASSVQLSSNQPQHF
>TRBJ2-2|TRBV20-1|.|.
TGCAGTGCCGGGGGTTTCGGGGAGCTGTTTTTT
CSAGGFGELFF